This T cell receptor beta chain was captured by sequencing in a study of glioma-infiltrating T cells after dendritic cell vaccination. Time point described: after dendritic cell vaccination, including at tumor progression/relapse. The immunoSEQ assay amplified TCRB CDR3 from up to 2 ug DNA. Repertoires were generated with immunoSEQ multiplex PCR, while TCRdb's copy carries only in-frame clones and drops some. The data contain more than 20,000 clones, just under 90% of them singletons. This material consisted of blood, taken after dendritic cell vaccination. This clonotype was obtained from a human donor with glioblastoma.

CDR3 region: CASSLLALGTDTQYF. CDR3 coding DNA: TGTGCCAGCAGCCTACTAGCCCTGGGAACAGATACGCAGTATTTT. The V and J genes are TRBV27 and TRBJ2-3; D possibly corresponds to TRBD2 (6 bases). CDR1 and CDR2 (germline): MNHEY, SMNVEV (reference sequence). V lost 6 bases, J lost 3 bases, and 16 bases lay in between. The CDR3 runs 15 residues.